The next 5 T cell receptor beta chains were all read from a single sample in a study of T cells in Graves' hyperthyroidism and ophthalmopathy. RNA transcripts gave rise to amplified TCR beta CDR3 regions. The HTBI primer set drove a first-round RT-PCR of the TCR CDR3. Each CDR3 protein is one row after TCRdb ran MiXCR on the multiplex PCR reads. The repertoire includes hundreds of thousands of distinct CDR3 sequences, less than 25% of them detected once, and 34% sits in the top ten. The sample was blood. Receptors were obtained from a man aged 30 to 39 with Graves' ophthalmopathy.

This clonotype was counted between two and nine times. The gene calls are TRBV5-5 and TRBJ1-6; TRBD1 is a possible D gene (5 bases). V gave up 3 bases and J gave up 9 bases, with 13 bases separating them. This CDR3 is 14 amino acids long. Germline CDR1 SGHKS, CDR2 YYEKEE (reference sequence). The CDR3 DNA sequence: TGTGCCAGCAGCTCGGGACGGTTTGGTTCACCCCTCCACTTT. Residues: CASSSGRFGSPLHF.

This clonotype was seen only a few times. The rearrangement uses TRBV15 and TRBJ2-3; TRBD2 aligns across 8 bases. The CDR3 covers 18 residues. The V gene end was trimmed by 5 bases and the J gene end by 0 bases; junction bases not matched to a gene: 13. The germline gives CDR1 LNHNV, CDR2 YYDKDF (reference sequence). CDR3 in DNA: TGTGCCACCAGCTTCACCTTCACTAGCGGCTCTAGCACAGATACGCAGTATTTT. It encodes CATSFTFTSGSSTDTQYF.

The V gene is TRBV10-1, the J gene TRBJ2-2; TRBD2 matches at 16 bases. CDR3 length: 18 amino acids. Germline V gene sequence: CDR1 WNHNN, CDR2 SYGVQD (reference sequence). Trimming removed 9 bases from V and 5 bases from J; junction bases left unmatched: 12. DNA of the CDR3: TGCGCCAGTTCGGGACTAGCGGGAGGGCCGCGTGGGACCGGGGAGCTGTTTTTT. This codes for CASSGLAGGPRGTGELFF.

The chain employs TRBV7-3 and TRBJ2-2; D not certain. The ends were cut back, 5 bases at V and 7 bases at J, with 11 bases in the middle. This CDR3 comprises 13 residues. Germline assignment: CDR1 SGHTA and CDR2 FQGTGA. The CDR3 coding sequence is TGTGCCAGCAGCCTCGATGGGGTCGGGGAGCTGTTTTTT. Encoded protein: CASSLDGVGELFF.

Notes on this clonotype: A much larger clone lies one base from this, so it may be a read error. The V gene is TRBV12-3 or TRBV12-4, the J gene TRBJ2-2; 14 positions agree with TRBD2. This CDR3 is built from 17 residues. The junction had 9 bases not matched to a gene; V was cut back by 6 bases and J by 6 bases. In DNA, the CDR3 is TGTGCCAGCAGACCTGGGACTAGCGGGAGAGGAGCCGGGGAGCTGTTTTTT. Amino acids: CASRPGTSGRGAGELFF.